The 26 T cell receptor beta chains below come from one sample, sequenced in a study of T cells expressing NK-cell markers. From the 5' RACE reads, TCRdb lists one entry per CDR3 protein and no DNA. Its table records a few hundred thousand distinct CDR3 sequences. The sample consisted of blood T cells: a sorted CD56 or NKG2C T cell subset, CD4+ or CD8+ T cells, or bulk PBMC T cells (not recorded which). The receptors come from a man aged 18-75 years in good health.

This chain uses TRBV5-1 with TRBJ1-2. The CDR3 covers 16 residues. Germline CDR1 reads SGHRS; CDR2 reads YFSETQ. The CDR3 loop is CASSSSIWTANYGYTF.

The chain employs TRBV5-5 and TRBJ2-5; absent DNA, TCRdb's TRBD1 call cannot be checked. Germline lookup yields CDR1 SGHKS and CDR2 YYEKEE (reference sequence). This CDR3 is 18 amino acids long. This CDR3 reads CASSEGRKGQPVRETQYF.

The chain links TRBV27 to TRBJ1-6; TCRdb designates TRBD1, a call that cannot be tested without DNA. The CDR3 is 15 amino acids. Germline CDR1 and CDR2: MNHEY and SMNVEV (reference sequence). CDR3 loop: CASRLGGSPNSPLHF.

The chain uses TRBV20-1 and TRBJ2-7; no DNA is available, so the TRBD1 call from TCRdb remains unchecked. CDR1 and CDR2 from the germline V gene are DFQATT and SNEGSKA (reference sequence). The CDR3 sequence is 14 residues long. The CDR3 protein is CSARETGGTYEQYF.

The rearrangement links TRBV6-1 to TRBJ2-2. CDR3 length: 14 residues. The germline V gene has CDR1 MNHNS and CDR2 SASEGT. The CDR3 reads CATHVGKFTGELFF.

V gene TRBV5-5 combines with J gene TRBJ1-2; TCRdb lists TRBD1, though no DNA is available to test this call. The CDR3 covers 16 residues. Germline V lookup: CDR1 SGHKS, CDR2 YYEKEE (reference sequence). Here the CDR3 reads CASSPGRALGNYGYTF.

V gene TRBV4-1 combines with J gene TRBJ1-5. The CDR3 is 14 residues long. Germline values: CDR1 MGHRA, CDR2 YSYEKL. The CDR3 spells CASSLQNSNQPQHF.

The rearrangement links TRBV5-1 to TRBJ1-4; lacking DNA, the TRBD1 call made by TCRdb goes unchecked. This CDR3 is 15 amino acids long. Germline V gene data show CDR1 as SGHRS and CDR2 as YFSETQ. CDR3 in amino acids: CASSLGQGGNEKLFF.

This sequence joins TRBV25-1 and TRBJ2-2; absent DNA, TCRdb's TRBD1 call cannot be checked. CDR1 MGHDK and CDR2 SYGVNS come from the germline V gene. CDR3 length: 14 amino acids. This CDR3 is CALSWGGLTGELFF.

This chain joins TRBV20-1 and TRBJ2-3; TCRdb indicates TRBD1, and absent DNA this call remains unverified. Germline CDR1 and CDR2: DFQATT and SNEGSKA (reference sequence). CDR3 length: 16 amino acids. CDR3 sequence: CSARGGLALKWDTQYF.

CDR3 loop: CASSQEGGGYTQYF. The V gene is TRBV3-1, the J gene TRBJ2-3; the D call of TRBD1 rests on TCRdb alone, since no DNA is present to check it. This CDR3 is 14 amino acids long. CDR1 LGHDT and CDR2 YNNKEL come from the germline V gene (reference sequence).

This chain links TRBV5-4 with TRBJ2-5; no DNA is available, so the TRBD2 call from TCRdb remains unchecked. The CDR3 is 16 amino acids. Germline loops: CDR1 SGHNT, CDR2 YYREEE (reference sequence). The CDR3 sequence: CASSPGTSGGYETQYF.

The chain combines TRBV30 with TRBJ2-5; TCRdb selects TRBD2, and the lack of DNA leaves this call unchecked. Looked up from germline, CDR1 is GTSNPN and CDR2 is SVGIG (reference sequence). The length of the CDR3 is 13 residues. The CDR3 is CAWRASGVKTQYF.

The chain uses TRBV21-1 and TRBJ1-4; TCRdb's D call of TRBD1 is untestable without DNA. TRBV21-1 is recorded as a pseudogene. This CDR3 comprises 16 residues. This chain's CDR3 is CASPGVGQAPFEKLFF.

This CDR3 is CASSNRGGNQPQHF. J is TRBJ1-5 and V is TRBV12-3 or TRBV12-4; TCRdb gives TRBD1 as the D gene, but with no DNA this cannot be confirmed. The CDR3 length is 14 residues.

V usage is TRBV5-1 and J usage is TRBJ2-2; TCRdb picks TRBD2, but there is no DNA to check that call. The V gene's germline CDR1 is SGHRS and CDR2 YFSETQ. The CDR3 runs 18 residues. CDR3 sequence reads: CASSLAGPGLAETGELFF.

The rearrangement links TRBV5-1 to TRBJ2-3; TCRdb returns TRBD2, unconfirmable since there is no DNA. CDR1 is SGHRS and CDR2 is YFSETQ in the germline V gene. The CDR3 extends over 16 amino acids. The CDR3 loop is CASSQESGGGPDTQYF.

The chain's CDR3 is CASPGQGEEETQYF. This chain uses TRBV27 with TRBJ2-5; the D call of TRBD1 rests on TCRdb alone, since no DNA is present to check it. The CDR3 contains 14 residues. The V gene's germline CDR1 is MNHEY and CDR2 SMNVEV (reference sequence).

This sequence joins TRBV14 and TRBJ2-7; lacking DNA, the TRBD2 call made by TCRdb goes unchecked. The CDR3 has 15 residues. The V gene's germline CDR1 is SGHDN and CDR2 FVKESK. CDR3 sequence reads: CASSRSGVRWGEQYF. Filled out from reference TRBV14 and TRBJ2-7, the complete variable domain reads EAGVTQFPSHSVIEKGQTVTLRCDPISGHDNLYWYRRVMGKEIKFLLHFVKESKQDESGMPNNRFLAERTGGTYSTLKVQPAELEDSGVYFCASSRSGVRWGEQYFGPGTRLTVT.

The V call is TRBV10-3, the J call TRBJ1-1; as DNA is missing, the TRBD1 call by TCRdb cannot be tested. Per the germline V gene, CDR1 is ENHRY and CDR2 is SYGVKD. The CDR3 totals 18 residues. The CDR3 is CAISESGENRGVNTEAFF.

V gene TRBV12-3 or TRBV12-4 combines with J gene TRBJ2-1; checking the TCRdb D call of TRBD2 is not possible without DNA. The CDR3 totals 17 residues. CDR3: CASSSGRLAGGYNEQFF.

The V gene is TRBV18, the J gene TRBJ2-1; TCRdb's assignment of TRBD1 cannot be checked, as there is no DNA. Germline V gene data show CDR1 as KGHSH and CDR2 as LQKENI. This CDR3 spans 17 amino acids. CDR3 in amino acids: CASSPRVAGVEFNEQFF.

The chain's CDR3 is CSGTRDRDSDTQYF. The genes are TRBV29-1 and TRBJ2-3; TCRdb lists TRBD1, though no DNA is available to test this call. CDR1 is SQVTM, CDR2 ANQGSEA, per germline. The CDR3 runs 14 residues.

The chain uses TRBV18 and TRBJ2-1; TCRdb's D call of TRBD1 is untestable without DNA. Germline V gene sequence: CDR1 KGHSH, CDR2 LQKENI. The CDR3 is made up of 14 amino acids. CDR3 region: CASSPSGTGLWQFF.

J is TRBJ2-2 and V is TRBV5-1; TCRdb outputs TRBD1, but without DNA this stays unchecked. Germline assignment: CDR1 SGHRS and CDR2 YFSETQ. The length of the CDR3 is 13 residues. The CDR3 reads CASSRTITGELFF. The variable domain in full, with the rest retrieved from reference TRBV5-1 and TRBJ2-2, is KAGVTQTPRYLIKTRGQQVTLSCSPISGHRSVSWYQQTPGQGLQFLFEYFSETQRNKGNFPGRFSGRQFSNSRSEMNVSTLELGDSALYLCASSRTITGELFFGEGSRLTVL.

This chain joins TRBV29-1 and TRBJ1-2. The germline CDR1 and CDR2 sequences are SQVTM and ANQGSEA. CDR3 size: 14 residues. The CDR3 loop is CSVEVDRGVYGYTF.